One sample yielded the 5 T cell receptor beta chains listed below, sequenced in a study of blood T cell repertoires in COVID-19. Profiling relied on immunoSEQ multiplex PCR, and the TCRdb table lists in-frame clones only, not all of them. Found here are about 530,000 clones, about 89% of them singletons; the top ten hold less than 9%. The specimen sequenced was peripheral blood. The source of these receptors is a woman between 45 and 60 years old with COVID-19, enrolled during active disease.

The chain links TRBV19 to TRBJ1-4; TRBD1 matches 7 bases. The CDR3 sequence is 16 residues long. Germline assignment: CDR1 LNHDA and CDR2 SQIVND (reference sequence). J gave up 5 bases and V 3 bases, and 9 bases lay outside the gene matches. The CDR3 nucleotides are TGTGCCAGTAGTATGAGGGGGACAGTAAGGAATGAAAAACTGTTTTTT. This encodes CASSMRGTVRNEKLFF.

The chain recombines TRBV3-1 (or the pseudogene TRBV3-2) with TRBJ1-2; TRBD1 matches at 7 bases. Germline V gene sequence: CDR1 LGHDT, CDR2 YNNKEL (reference sequence). After removal of 5 bases from V and 7 bases from J, the junction contained 4 bases not matched to a gene. There are 12 residues in the CDR3. CDR3 loop: CASSRQGAGYTF. Here the CDR3 DNA reads TGTGCCAGCAGCAGACAGGGCGCTGGCTACACCTTC.

On this clone itself: This same CDR3 is encoded by further DNA sequences in the sample. The chain employs TRBV19 and TRBJ1-5, with TRBD1 as a possible D gene (5 bases). Trimming removed 6 bases at V and 0 bases at J, with 9 bases between. CDR3 size: 14 residues. Germline V gene lookup returns CDR1 LNHDA and CDR2 SQIVND (reference sequence). The CDR3 region is CASSWGVSNQPQHF. The CDR3 DNA follows: TGTGCCAGTAGCTGGGGGGTTAGCAATCAGCCCCAGCATTTT.

The CDR3 DNA follows: TGTGCTAGTGGTGTAGGGGCAACTAATGAAAAACTGTTTTTT. It codes for CASGVGATNEKLFF. The rearrangement joins TRBV12-5 to TRBJ1-4; possible D gene TRBD1, 5 bases. The germline CDR1 and CDR2 sequences are LGHNT and FRNRAP. Trimming pared 5 bases from V and 0 bases from J, leaving 7 bases between. This CDR3 is built from 14 residues.

The chain uses TRBV5-1 and TRBJ2-5, with a possible D match to TRBD2 (6 bases). Germline values: CDR1 SGHRS, CDR2 YFSETQ. The CDR3 has 16 amino acids. With 5 bases removed from V and 5 bases from J, the gap between germline ends came to 22 bases. CDR3 sequence reads: CASSSGLTGDVETQYF. The CDR3 DNA reads as TGCGCCAGCAGTTCCGGACTAACCGGGGACGTGGAGACCCAGTACTTC. The variable domain in full, completed from reference TRBV5-1 and TRBJ2-5, reads KAGVTQTPRYLIKTRGQQVTLSCSPISGHRSVSWYQQTPGQGLQFLFEYFSETQRNKGNFPGRFSGRQFSNSRSEMNVSTLELGDSALYLCASSSGLTGDVETQYFGPGTRLLVL.